Below are 14 T cell receptor beta chains sequenced from a single sample in a study of T cell repertoires in cytomegalovirus infection. TCRdb ran MiXCR on the reads and lists one entry per CDR3 protein. The sample consists of more than 150,000 distinct CDR3 sequences, 15% to 20% of them appearing once. Sequencing was performed on PBMCs. These receptors all come from a human donor in good health (CMV status not recorded). Some clones in this sample may be carry-over from other donors' samples.

This clonotype occurred a few times. The J gene is TRBJ1-1, the V gene TRBV11-2; D is ambiguous. The germline V gene has CDR1 SGHAT and CDR2 FQNNGV. CDR3 length: 14 amino acids. V dropped 4 bases and J dropped 0 bases, with 9 bases sitting between them. The CDR3 DNA is TGTGCCAGCAGCTGGGCAGGATTGAACACTGAAGCTTTCTTT. This codes for CASSWAGLNTEAFF.

This rearrangement joins TRBV29-1 to TRBJ2-1; TRBD2 is a possible D gene (6 bases). The V gene lost 1 base and the J gene lost 8 bases, with 6 bases spanning the gap. Germline V gene sequence: CDR1 SQVTM, CDR2 ANQGSEA. This CDR3 comprises 11 residues. In DNA form, the CDR3 reads TGCAGCGTTGAAGGGGGGGATGAGCAGTTCTTC. Residues: CSVEGGDEQFF.

About this clonotype itself: With a much larger clone just one base away, this may be a read error. The chain is built from TRBV7-2 and TRBJ2-3; TRBD1 aligns across 9 bases. The CDR3 length is 15 residues. Germline V gives CDR1 SGHTA, CDR2 FQGNSA. The CDR3 bases are TGTGCCAGCGGAGGACAGGGGATACTCACATATACGCAGTATTTT. Translating it yields CASGGQGILTYTQYF.

V usage is TRBV15 and J usage is TRBJ2-2, with D hard to call. V was clipped by 5 bases and J by 4 bases, with 14 bases between them. The CDR3 has 15 residues. Germline CDR1 and CDR2: LNHNV and YYDKDF (reference sequence). This CDR3 is CATSAPGRSTGELFF. The CDR3 DNA follows: TGTGCCACCAGCGCCCCTGGCAGATCCACCGGGGAGCTGTTTTTT.

This clonotype was found a few times. The rearrangement uses TRBV11-2 and TRBJ2-2, with 14 bases lining up with TRBD2. The length of the CDR3 is 17 residues. Germline CDR1 reads SGHAT; CDR2 reads FQNNGV. The trim removed 5 bases at V and 0 bases at J, leaving 2 bases unmatched. The CDR3 DNA follows: TGTGCCAGCAGCCGGACTAGCGGGGGGCCGAACACCGGGGAGCTGTTTTTT. Protein: CASSRTSGGPNTGELFF.

This clonotype was detected only a few times. The chain uses TRBV7-9 and TRBJ2-7, with 11 bases matching TRBD2. The CDR3 length is 19 residues. The V gene end was trimmed by 0 bases and the J gene end by 1 base; junction bases not matched to a gene: 11. The germline V gene has CDR1 SEHNR and CDR2 FQNEAQ (reference sequence). The CDR3 reads CASSLARLAGPVYSYEQYF. The CDR3, as DNA: TGTGCCAGCAGCTTAGCAAGACTAGCGGGGCCCGTCTATTCCTACGAGCAGTACTTC.

This clonotype was recorded many times. V is TRBV19 and J is TRBJ2-7, with TRBD1 as a possible D gene (5 bases). CDR3 length equals 12 residues. Deletions cut 6 bases from V and 2 bases from J, with 8 bases between. The germline V gene encodes CDR1 LNHDA and CDR2 SQIVND (reference sequence). The CDR3 protein is CASSQGAYEQYF. CDR3 bases: TGTGCCAGTAGCCAGGGCGCCTACGAGCAGTACTTC.

This chain uses TRBV20-1 with TRBJ2-1; D possibly corresponds to TRBD2 (5 bases). Trimming cost V 3 bases and J 4 bases, with 10 bases left between them. The V gene's germline CDR1 is DFQATT and CDR2 SNEGSKA (reference sequence). The CDR3 spans 13 residues. CDR3 nucleotide sequence: TGCAGTGCTAGTTGGGCGGGTTACAATGAGCAGTTCTTC. The encoded protein is CSASWAGYNEQFF.

The chain uses TRBV11-3 and TRBJ1-1; D may be TRBD1 (5 bases). Germline V gene data show CDR1 as SGHNT and CDR2 as YENEEA. The CDR3 totals 17 residues. V dropped 6 bases and J dropped 1 base, with 21 bases sitting between them. CDR3 protein: CASRQSGTDGRNTEAFF. CDR3 bases: TGTGCCAGCAGACAAAGTGGGACGGACGGGAGGAACACTGAAGCTTTCTTT.

This clonotype has ten or more counts. The chain links TRBV7-2 to TRBJ2-3, with 11 bases fitting TRBD2. From germline, CDR1 is SGHTA and CDR2 FQGNSA. CDR3 length equals 21 residues. V was clipped by 1 base and J by 0 bases; unmatched bases: 15. CDR3 nucleotide sequence: TGTGCCAGCAGCTTAGGGTCGGGACTAGCGGCCAACCTATACAGCACAGATACGCAGTATTTT. Its translation is CASSLGSGLAANLYSTDTQYF.

Only a few counts were recorded for this clonotype. The J gene is TRBJ2-7, the V gene TRBV28; 11 bases are shared with TRBD1. CDR3 length: 15 residues. The J segment lost 3 bases and the V segment lost 5 bases, leaving 6 bases of the junction unmatched. Germline CDR1 MDHEN, CDR2 SYDVKM. The CDR3 nucleotides are TGTGCCAGCAGTAAACCGGGACAGGGGGACTACGAGCAGTACTTC. Translating it yields CASSKPGQGDYEQYF.

This clonotype was observed a handful of times. The chain couples TRBV6-6 to TRBJ1-1, with D unresolved. With 2 bases removed from V and 5 bases from J, the gap between germline ends came to 12 bases. This CDR3 is built from 14 residues. Per the germline V gene, CDR1 is MNHNY and CDR2 is SVGAGI (reference sequence). DNA of the CDR3: TGTGCCAGCAGTTACGGCGCCCCGGCGACTGAAGCTTTCTTT. Translation: CASSYGAPATEAFF.

The table lists this clonotype with many counts. The chain couples TRBV7-2 to TRBJ2-1; TRBD1 agrees at 11 bases. This CDR3 is built from 16 residues. V lost 5 bases and J lost 8; bases outside the gene matches: 11. Germline V CDR1 and CDR2: SGHTA, FQGNSA. CDR3 in amino acids: CASSARDRGNADEQFF. The CDR3 nucleotides read TGTGCCAGCAGCGCCCGGGACAGGGGGAATGCGGATGAGCAGTTCTTC.

This clonotype occurred a few times. The J gene is TRBJ2-3, the V gene TRBV11-3; 11 bases fit TRBD2. Per germline, CDR1 SGHNT and CDR2 YENEEA. The CDR3 has 16 amino acids. The trim removed 5 bases at V and 4 bases at J, leaving 8 bases unmatched. The CDR3, as DNA: TGTGCCAGCAGCCTAGTAGCGGGAGGGACCGCAGATACGCAGTATTTT. Translated, it gives CASSLVAGGTADTQYF.